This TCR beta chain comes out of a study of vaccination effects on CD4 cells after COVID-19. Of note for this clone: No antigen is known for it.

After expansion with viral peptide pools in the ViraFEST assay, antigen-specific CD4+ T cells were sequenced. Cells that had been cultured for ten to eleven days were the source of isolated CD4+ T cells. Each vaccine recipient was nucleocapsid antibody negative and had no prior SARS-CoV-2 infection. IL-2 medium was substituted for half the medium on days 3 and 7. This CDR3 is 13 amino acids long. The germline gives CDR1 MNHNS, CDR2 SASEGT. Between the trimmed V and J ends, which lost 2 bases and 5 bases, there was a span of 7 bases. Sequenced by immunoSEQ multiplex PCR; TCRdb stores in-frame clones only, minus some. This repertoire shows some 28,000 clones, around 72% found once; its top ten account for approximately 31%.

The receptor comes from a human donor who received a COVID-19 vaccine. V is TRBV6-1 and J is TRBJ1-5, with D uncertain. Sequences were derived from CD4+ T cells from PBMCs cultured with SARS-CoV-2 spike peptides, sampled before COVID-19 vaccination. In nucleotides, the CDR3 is TGTGCCAGCAGTGAATCCCGCGATCAGCCCCAGCATTTT. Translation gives CASSESRDQPQHF.